The 10 T cell receptor beta chains below all came from one sample that was sequenced in a study of vaccination and CD4 T cells after COVID-19. Treatment defined: roughly 11-day PBMC culture with coronavirus spike peptide pools or control peptides (ViraFEST assay). Researchers collected the unexposed donor's CD4+ T cells before the COVID-19 pandemic (2011-2018). Sequenced with the Oncomine TCR Beta short-read assay was DNA taken from cultured CD4+ T cells. TCRdb called the PCR reads again in MiXCR, with one record for every CDR3 protein. The table has about 2,200 distinct CDR3 sequences, roughly 50% seen once. These receptors' targets are unknown. Sequenced sample: CD4+ T cells from blood, cultured in vitro. These receptors were taken from a human donor in good health.

In its sample, this clonotype was seen a few times. The CDR3 is CSARPRLASSYNEQFF. The CDR3 nucleotides are TGCAGTGCTAGACCTCGACTCGCTAGCTCCTACAATGAGCAGTTCTTC. This chain connects TRBV20-1 to TRBJ2-1; D uncertain. Germline assignment: CDR1 DFQATT and CDR2 SNEGSKA (reference sequence). This CDR3 is built from 16 residues. Trimming took off 2 bases at V and 0 bases at J, with 14 bases between the two ends.

The chain combines TRBV6-2 or TRBV6-3 with TRBJ2-7, with 10 nucleotides matching TRBD1. Germline CDR1 MNHEY, CDR2 SVGEGT. The ends lost 8 bases at V and 6 bases at J; junction bases unmatched: 10. This CDR3 is 14 amino acids long. The CDR3 DNA reads TGTGCCAGCCAGAGGCTCGGGACAGGGGTCGAGCAGTACTTC. This sequence encodes CASQRLGTGVEQYF.

This chain connects TRBV7-8 to TRBJ2-3; no definite D call. Germline CDR1 reads SGHVS; CDR2 reads FQNEAQ. This CDR3 region has 12 residues. V shed 0 bases and J shed 5 bases, with 3 bases lying between them. CDR3 amino acids: CASSLAVDTQYF. The CDR3 DNA reads as TGTGCCAGCAGCTTAGCTGTAGATACGCAGTATTTT.

This clonotype was observed a few times. This sequence joins TRBV15 and TRBJ1-3, with D possibly matching TRBD1 (5 bases). This CDR3 is built from 15 residues. CDR1 LNHNV and CDR2 YYDKDF come from the germline V gene (reference sequence). Trimming stripped 0 bases from V and 0 bases from J, with 6 bases between. The CDR3 coding sequence is TGTGCCACCAGCAGAGATAGGGGCTCTGGAAACACCATATATTTT. Encoded protein: CATSRDRGSGNTIYF.

This clonotype came up a few times. The J gene is TRBJ2-3, the V gene TRBV7-9, with D uncertain. V lost 5 bases and J lost 2, with 11 bases in between. Germline CDR1 is SEHNR and CDR2 is FQNEAQ (reference sequence). This CDR3 has 14 amino acids. The CDR3 nucleotides read TGTGCCAGCAGCCCGCCCCAACTCACAGATACGCAGTATTTT. This encodes CASSPPQLTDTQYF. The variable domain in full, completed from reference TRBV7-9 and TRBJ2-3, reads DTGVSQNPRHKITKRGQNVTFRCDPISEHNRLYWYRQTLGQGPEFLTYFQNEAQLEKSRLLSDRFSAERPKGSFSTLEIQRTEQGDSAMYLCASSPPQLTDTQYFGPGTRLTVL.

The V and J genes are TRBV20-1 and TRBJ2-5; 9 bases map to TRBD2. Germline loops: CDR1 DFQATT, CDR2 SNEGSKA (reference sequence). The J segment lost 4 bases and the V segment lost 8 bases, leaving 23 bases of the junction unmatched. The CDR3 covers 18 residues. CDR3 nucleotides: TGCAGTCCGCTAGTGTTGGTTTTGCGGGAGGGGGAAGGAGAGACCCAGTACTTC. Amino acids: CSPLVLVLREGEGETQYF.

CDR3 bases: TGCAGTGCTAGAGGGGGCAGGGCATTGGATTCACCCCTCCACTTT. Its translation: CSARGGRALDSPLHF. The chain is built from TRBV20-1 and TRBJ1-6; a weak D match, TRBD1 (5 bases). Germline V gives CDR1 DFQATT, CDR2 SNEGSKA (reference sequence). This CDR3 spans 15 amino acids. V lost 1 base and J lost 8, with 15 bases in between.

V usage is TRBV7-9 and J usage is TRBJ1-2; 7 positions agree with TRBD1. Trimming removed 4 bases from V and 7 bases from J; junction bases left unmatched: 3. CDR1 and CDR2 from the germline V gene are SEHNR and FQNEAQ (reference sequence). This CDR3 has 12 amino acids. DNA of the CDR3: TGTGCCAGCAGCTACGACAGGGCTGGCTACACCTTC. Amino acids: CASSYDRAGYTF.

The chain carries TRBV10-3 and TRBJ2-2, with D possibly being TRBD1 (7 bases). The CDR3 has 12 amino acids. Trimming took 10 bases from V and 3 from J, leaving 9 bases between them. The germline V gene has CDR1 ENHRY and CDR2 SYGVKD. The CDR3 bases are TGTGCCAGCGGGACAGACACCGGGGAGCTGTTTTTT. This codes for CASGTDTGELFF.

The chain combines TRBV28 with TRBJ1-5, with 12 bases fitting TRBD1. The germline CDR1 and CDR2 sequences are MDHEN and SYDVKM. V lost 5 bases, J lost 6 bases, and 11 bases stayed unmatched. The length of the CDR3 is 17 residues. DNA of the CDR3: TGTGCCAGCAGTCCCTCGGGACAGGGGGCTCAGAGTCAGCCCCAGCATTTT. Translated: CASSPSGQGAQSQPQHF.